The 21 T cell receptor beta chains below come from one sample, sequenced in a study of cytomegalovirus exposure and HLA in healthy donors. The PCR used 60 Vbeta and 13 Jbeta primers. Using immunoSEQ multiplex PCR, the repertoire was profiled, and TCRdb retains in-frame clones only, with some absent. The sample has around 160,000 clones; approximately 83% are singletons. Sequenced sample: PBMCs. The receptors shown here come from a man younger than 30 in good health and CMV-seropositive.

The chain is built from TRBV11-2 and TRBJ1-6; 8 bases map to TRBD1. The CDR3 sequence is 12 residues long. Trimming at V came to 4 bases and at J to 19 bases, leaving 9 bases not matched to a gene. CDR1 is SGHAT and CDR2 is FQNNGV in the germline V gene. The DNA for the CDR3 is TGTGCCAGCAGCTCCGCCAGGGGGCACCCTCACTTT. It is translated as CASSSARGHPHF.

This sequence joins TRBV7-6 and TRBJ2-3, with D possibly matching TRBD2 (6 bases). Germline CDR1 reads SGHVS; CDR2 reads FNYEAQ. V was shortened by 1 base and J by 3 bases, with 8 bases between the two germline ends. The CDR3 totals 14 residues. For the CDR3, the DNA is TGTGCCAGCAGCTTAGGGACTACTACAGATACGCAGTATTTT. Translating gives CASSLGTTTDTQYF.

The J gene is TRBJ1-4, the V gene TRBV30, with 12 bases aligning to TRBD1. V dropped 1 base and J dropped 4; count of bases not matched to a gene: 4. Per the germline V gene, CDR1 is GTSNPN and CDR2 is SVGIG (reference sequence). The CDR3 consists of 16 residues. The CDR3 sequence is CAWSGGTGGDNEKLFF. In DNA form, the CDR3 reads TGTGCCTGGAGTGGAGGGACAGGGGGCGATAATGAAAAACTGTTTTTT.

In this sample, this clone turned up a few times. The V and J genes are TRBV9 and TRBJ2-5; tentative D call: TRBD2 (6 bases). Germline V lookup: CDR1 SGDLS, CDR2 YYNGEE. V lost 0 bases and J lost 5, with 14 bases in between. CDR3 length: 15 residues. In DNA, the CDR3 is TGTGCCAGCAGCGTAGACACAGGACGGGGGGAGACCCAGTACTTC. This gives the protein CASSVDTGRGETQYF. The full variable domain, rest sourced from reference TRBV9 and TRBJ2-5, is DSGVTQTPKHLITATGQRVTLRCSPRSGDLSVYWYQQSLDQGLQFLIQYYNGEERAKGNILERFSAQQFPDLHSELNLSSLELGDSALYFCASSVDTGRGETQYFGPGTRLLVL.

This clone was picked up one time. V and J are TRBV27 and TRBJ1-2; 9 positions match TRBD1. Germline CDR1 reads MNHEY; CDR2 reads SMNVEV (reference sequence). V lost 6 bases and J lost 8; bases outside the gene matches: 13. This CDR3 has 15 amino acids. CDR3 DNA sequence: TGTGCCAGCAGACGACAGGGGGGACTGGGGGGAGGCTACACCTTC. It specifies CASRRQGGLGGGYTF.

CDR3 in DNA: TGTGCCAGCAGCGTAGGCCGGGGGGGCAGGGATACGCAGTATTTT. Translating it yields CASSVGRGGRDTQYF. J is TRBJ2-3 and V is TRBV9, with TRBD2 identical over 8 bases. The CDR3 has 15 amino acids. V was pared by 0 bases and J by 6 bases, with 6 bases of the junction left unmatched. Germline values: CDR1 SGDLS, CDR2 YYNGEE.

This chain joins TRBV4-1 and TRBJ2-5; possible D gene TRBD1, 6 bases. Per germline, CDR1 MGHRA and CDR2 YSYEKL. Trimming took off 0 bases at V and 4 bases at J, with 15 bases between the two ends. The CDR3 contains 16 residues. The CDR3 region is CASSQDTGGLGETQYF. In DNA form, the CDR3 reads TGCGCCAGCAGCCAAGATACTGGGGGCCTCGGAGAGACCCAGTACTTC.

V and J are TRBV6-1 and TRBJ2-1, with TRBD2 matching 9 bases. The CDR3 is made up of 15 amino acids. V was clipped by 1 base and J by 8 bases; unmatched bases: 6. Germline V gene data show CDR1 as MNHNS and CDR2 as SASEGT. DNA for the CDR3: TGTGCCAGCAGTGAAGGGGGTAGCGGGAGTCATGAGCAGTTCTTC. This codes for CASSEGGSGSHEQFF.

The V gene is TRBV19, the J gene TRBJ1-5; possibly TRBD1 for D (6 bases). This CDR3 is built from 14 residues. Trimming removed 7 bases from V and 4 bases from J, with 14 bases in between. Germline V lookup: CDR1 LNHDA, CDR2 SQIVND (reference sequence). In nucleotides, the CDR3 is TGTGCCAGTAAGAGGGGGGGCGGAAATCAGCCCCAGCATTTT. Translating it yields CASKRGGGNQPQHF.

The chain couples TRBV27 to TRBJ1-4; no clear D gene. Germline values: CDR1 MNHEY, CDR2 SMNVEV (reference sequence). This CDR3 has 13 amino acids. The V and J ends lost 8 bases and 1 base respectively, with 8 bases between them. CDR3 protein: CASSRGTNEKLFF. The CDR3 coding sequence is TGTGCCAGCTCCAGAGGAACTAATGAAAAACTGTTTTTT.

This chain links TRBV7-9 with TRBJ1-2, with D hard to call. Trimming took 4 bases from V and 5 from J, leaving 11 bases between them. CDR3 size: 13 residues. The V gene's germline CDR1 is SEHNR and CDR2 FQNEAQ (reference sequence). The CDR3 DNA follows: TGTGCCAGCAGCTCAGCCCTACCTTATGGCTACACCTTC. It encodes CASSSALPYGYTF.

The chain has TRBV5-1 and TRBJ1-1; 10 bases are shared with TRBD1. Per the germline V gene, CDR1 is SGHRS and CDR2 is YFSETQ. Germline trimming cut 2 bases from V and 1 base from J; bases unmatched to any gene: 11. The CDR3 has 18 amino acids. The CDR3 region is CASSFRDRGGLANTEAFF. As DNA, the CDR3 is TGCGCCAGCAGCTTCCGGGACAGGGGAGGGCTGGCGAACACTGAAGCTTTCTTT.

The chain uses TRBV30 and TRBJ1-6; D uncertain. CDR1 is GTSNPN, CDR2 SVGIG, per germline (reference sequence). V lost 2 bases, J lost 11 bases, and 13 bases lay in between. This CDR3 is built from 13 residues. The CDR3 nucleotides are TGTGCCTGGAGTTCGGACTCGGTTGCACCCCTCCACTTT. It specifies CAWSSDSVAPLHF. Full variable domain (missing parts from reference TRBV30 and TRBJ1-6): SQTIHQWPATLVQPVGSPLSLECTVEGTSNPNLYWYRQAAGRGLQLLFYSVGIGQISSEVPQNLSASRPQDRQFILSSKKLLLSDSGFYLCAWSSDSVAPLHFGNGTRLTVT.

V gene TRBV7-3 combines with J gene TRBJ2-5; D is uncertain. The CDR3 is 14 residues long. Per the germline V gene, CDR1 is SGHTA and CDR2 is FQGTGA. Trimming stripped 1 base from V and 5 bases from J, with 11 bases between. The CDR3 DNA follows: TGTGCCAGCAGCTTAAGCGGAATCGAGGAGACCCAGTACTTC. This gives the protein CASSLSGIEETQYF.

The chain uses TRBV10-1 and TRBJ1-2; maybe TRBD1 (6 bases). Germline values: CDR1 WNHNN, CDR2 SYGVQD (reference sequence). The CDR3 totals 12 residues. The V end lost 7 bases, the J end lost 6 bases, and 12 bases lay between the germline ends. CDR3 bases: TGCGCCAGCAACCCAGGGGCGCATGGCTACACCTTC. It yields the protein CASNPGAHGYTF.

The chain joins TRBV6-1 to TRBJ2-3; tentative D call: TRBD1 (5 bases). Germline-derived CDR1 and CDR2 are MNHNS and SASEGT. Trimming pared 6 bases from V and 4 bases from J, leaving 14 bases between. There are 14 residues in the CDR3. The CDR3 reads CASSPMETADTQYF. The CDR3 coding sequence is TGTGCCAGCAGCCCGATGGAGACAGCAGATACGCAGTATTTT.

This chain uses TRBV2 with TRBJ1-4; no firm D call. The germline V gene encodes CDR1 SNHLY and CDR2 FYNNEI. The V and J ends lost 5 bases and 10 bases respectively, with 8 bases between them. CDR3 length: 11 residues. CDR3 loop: CASSHYGKLFF. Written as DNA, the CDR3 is TGTGCCAGCAGTCACTACGGAAAACTGTTTTTT. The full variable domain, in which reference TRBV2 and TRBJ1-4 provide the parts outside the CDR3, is EPEVTQTPSHQVTQMGQEVILRCVPISNHLYFYWYRQILGQKVEFLVSFYNNEISEKSEIFDDQFSVERPDGSNFTLKIRSTKLEDSAMYFCASSHYGKLFFGSGTQLSVL.

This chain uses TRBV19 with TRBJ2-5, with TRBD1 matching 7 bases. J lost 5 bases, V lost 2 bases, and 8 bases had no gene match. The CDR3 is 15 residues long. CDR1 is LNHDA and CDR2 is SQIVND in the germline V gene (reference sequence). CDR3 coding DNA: TGTGCCAGTAGTATATGGACAGGCGGTAAGGAGACCCAGTACTTC. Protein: CASSIWTGGKETQYF.

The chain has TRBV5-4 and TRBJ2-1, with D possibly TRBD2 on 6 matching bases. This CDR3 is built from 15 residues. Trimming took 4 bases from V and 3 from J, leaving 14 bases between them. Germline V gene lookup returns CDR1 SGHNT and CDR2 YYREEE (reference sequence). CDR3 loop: CASSAVADDYNEQFF. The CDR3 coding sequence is TGTGCCAGCAGCGCAGTAGCGGATGACTACAATGAGCAGTTCTTC.

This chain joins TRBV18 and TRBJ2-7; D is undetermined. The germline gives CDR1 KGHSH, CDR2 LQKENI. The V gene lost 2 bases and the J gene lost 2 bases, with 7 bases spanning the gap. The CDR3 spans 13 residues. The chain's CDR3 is CASSPGSPYEQYF. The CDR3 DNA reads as TGTGCCAGCTCACCAGGCAGTCCCTACGAGCAGTACTTC.

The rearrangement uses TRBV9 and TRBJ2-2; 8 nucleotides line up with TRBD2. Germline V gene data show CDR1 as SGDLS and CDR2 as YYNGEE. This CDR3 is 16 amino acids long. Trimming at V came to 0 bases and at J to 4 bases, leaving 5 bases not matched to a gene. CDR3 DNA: TGTGCCAGCAGCGTAGGGAGCGGGGGCCCCACCGGGGAGCTGTTTTTT. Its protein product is CASSVGSGGPTGELFF.